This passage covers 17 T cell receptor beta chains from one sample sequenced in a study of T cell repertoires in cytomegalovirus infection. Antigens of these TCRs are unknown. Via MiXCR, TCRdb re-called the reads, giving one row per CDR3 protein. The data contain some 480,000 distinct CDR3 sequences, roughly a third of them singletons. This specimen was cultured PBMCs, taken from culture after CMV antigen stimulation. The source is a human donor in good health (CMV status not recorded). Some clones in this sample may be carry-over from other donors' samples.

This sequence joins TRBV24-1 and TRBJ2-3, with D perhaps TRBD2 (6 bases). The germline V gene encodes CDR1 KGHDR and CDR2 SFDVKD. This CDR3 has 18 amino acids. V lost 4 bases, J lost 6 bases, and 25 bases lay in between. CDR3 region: CATSDSTEGVSSSDTQYF. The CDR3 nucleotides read TGTGCCACCAGTGACTCCACGGAGGGCGTATCTAGTTCCGATACGCAGTATTTT.

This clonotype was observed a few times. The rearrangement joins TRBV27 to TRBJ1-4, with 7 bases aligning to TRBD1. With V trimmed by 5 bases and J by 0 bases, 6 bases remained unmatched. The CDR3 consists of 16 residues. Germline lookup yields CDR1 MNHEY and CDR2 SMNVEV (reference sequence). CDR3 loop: CASSDIGTATNEKLFF. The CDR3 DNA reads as TGTGCCAGCAGTGACATCGGGACAGCAACTAATGAAAAACTGTTTTTT.

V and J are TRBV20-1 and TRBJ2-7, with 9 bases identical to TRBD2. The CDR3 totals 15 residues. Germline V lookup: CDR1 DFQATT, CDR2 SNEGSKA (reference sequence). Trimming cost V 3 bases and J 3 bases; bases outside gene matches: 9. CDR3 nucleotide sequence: TGCAGTGCTAGTTCACCTAGCGGGAAATTCTACGAGCAGTACTTC. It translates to CSASSPSGKFYEQYF.

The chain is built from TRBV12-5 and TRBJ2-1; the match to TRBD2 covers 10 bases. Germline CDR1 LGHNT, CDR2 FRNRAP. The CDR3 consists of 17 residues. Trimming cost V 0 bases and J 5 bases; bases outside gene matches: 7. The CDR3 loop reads CASGLVPGTSVDNEQFF. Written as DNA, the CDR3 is TGTGCTAGTGGTTTGGTACCAGGGACTAGCGTCGACAATGAGCAGTTCTTC.

The CDR3 region has the DNA TGTGCCAGCAGCTTGGGACCGACAAACTCTGGAAACACCATATATTTT. This translates into CASSLGPTNSGNTIYF. The chain combines TRBV7-2 with TRBJ1-3; weak D call: TRBD1 (5 bases). Germline CDR1 is SGHTA and CDR2 is FQGNSA. CDR3 length equals 16 residues. Trimming left V 3 bases short and J 0 bases short, with 12 bases between.

For the CDR3, the DNA is TGTGCCAGCTCAGAAGGACAGGGGAGGATGAACACTGAAGCTTTCTTT. It codes for CASSEGQGRMNTEAFF. The J gene is TRBJ1-1, the V gene TRBV18, with 9 bases identical to TRBD1. V was pared by 5 bases and J by 0 bases, with 7 bases of the junction left unmatched. The germline gives CDR1 KGHSH, CDR2 LQKENI. The CDR3 is made up of 16 amino acids.

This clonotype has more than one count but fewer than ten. CDR3 loop: CASSFLAGGSDTQYF. The CDR3 nucleotides read TGTGCCAGCAGCTTTTTGGCGGGAGGCTCAGATACGCAGTATTTT. The chain combines TRBV7-9 with TRBJ2-3, with 8 bases that match TRBD2. The CDR3 is 15 residues long. J lost 4 bases, V lost 3 bases, and 6 bases had no gene match. CDR1 is SEHNR and CDR2 is FQNEAQ in the germline V gene (reference sequence).

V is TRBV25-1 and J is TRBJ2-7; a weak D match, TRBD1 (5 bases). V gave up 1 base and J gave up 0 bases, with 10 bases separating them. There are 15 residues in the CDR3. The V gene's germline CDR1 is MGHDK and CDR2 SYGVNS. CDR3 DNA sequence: TGTGCCAGCAGTGAATCGCAGGGCGACTCCTACGAGCAGTACTTC. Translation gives CASSESQGDSYEQYF.

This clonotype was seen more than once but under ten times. This CDR3 reads CSGRGPGSQETQYF. The CDR3 nucleotides are TGCAGCGGACGGGGTCCCGGGTCTCAAGAGACCCAGTACTTC. The gene calls are TRBV20-1 and TRBJ2-5, with D possibly being TRBD2 (5 bases). The CDR3 length is 14 residues. CDR1 and CDR2 from the germline V gene are DFQATT and SNEGSKA (reference sequence).

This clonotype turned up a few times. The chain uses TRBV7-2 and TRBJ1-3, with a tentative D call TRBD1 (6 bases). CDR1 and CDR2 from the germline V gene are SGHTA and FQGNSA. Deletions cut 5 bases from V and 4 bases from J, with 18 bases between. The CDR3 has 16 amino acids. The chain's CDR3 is CASSPFGRGLGNTIYF. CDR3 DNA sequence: TGTGCCAGCAGCCCCTTTGGCAGGGGATTAGGAAACACCATATATTTT.

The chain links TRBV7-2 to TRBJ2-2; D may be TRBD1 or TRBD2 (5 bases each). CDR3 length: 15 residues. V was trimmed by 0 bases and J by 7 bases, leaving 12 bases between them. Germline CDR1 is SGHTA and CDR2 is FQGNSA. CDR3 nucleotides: TGTGCCAGCAGCTTAGCGGGACCCCGCGGCGGGGAGCTGTTTTTT. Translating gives CASSLAGPRGGELFF.

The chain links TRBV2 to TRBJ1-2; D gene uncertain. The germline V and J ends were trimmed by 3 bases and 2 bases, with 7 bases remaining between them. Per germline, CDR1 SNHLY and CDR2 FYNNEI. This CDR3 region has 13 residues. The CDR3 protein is CASSDEVNYGYTF. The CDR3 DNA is TGTGCCAGCAGTGACGAGGTGAACTATGGCTACACCTTC. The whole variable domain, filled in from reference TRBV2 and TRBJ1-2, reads EPEVTQTPSHQVTQMGQEVILRCVPISNHLYFYWYRQILGQKVEFLVSFYNNEISEKSEIFDDQFSVERPDGSNFTLKIRSTKLEDSAMYFCASSDEVNYGYTFGSGTRLTVV.

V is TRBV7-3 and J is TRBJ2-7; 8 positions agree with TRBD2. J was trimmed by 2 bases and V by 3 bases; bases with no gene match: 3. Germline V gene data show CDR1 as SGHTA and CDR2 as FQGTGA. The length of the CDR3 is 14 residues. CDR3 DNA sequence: TGTGCCAGCAGCTTTAGCGGGACTCCCTACGAGCAGTACTTC. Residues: CASSFSGTPYEQYF.

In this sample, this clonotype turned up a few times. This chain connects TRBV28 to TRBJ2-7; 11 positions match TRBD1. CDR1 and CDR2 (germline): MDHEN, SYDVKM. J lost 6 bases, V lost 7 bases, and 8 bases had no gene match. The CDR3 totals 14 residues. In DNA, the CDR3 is TGTGCCAGCAACCTGGACAGGGGGCAAGTCGAGCAGTACTTC. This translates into CASNLDRGQVEQYF.

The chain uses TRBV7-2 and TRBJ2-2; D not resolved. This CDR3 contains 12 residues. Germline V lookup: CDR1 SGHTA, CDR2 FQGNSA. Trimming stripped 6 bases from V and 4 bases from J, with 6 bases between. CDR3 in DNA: TGTGCCAGCAGAAAAAGCACCGGGGAGCTGTTTTTT. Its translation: CASRKSTGELFF.

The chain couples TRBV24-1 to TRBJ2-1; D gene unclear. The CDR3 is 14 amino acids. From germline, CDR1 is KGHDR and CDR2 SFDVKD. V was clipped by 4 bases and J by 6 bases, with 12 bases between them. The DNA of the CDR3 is TGTGCCACCAGTGACCTATATAGAGGCAATGAGCAGTTCTTC. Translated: CATSDLYRGNEQFF.

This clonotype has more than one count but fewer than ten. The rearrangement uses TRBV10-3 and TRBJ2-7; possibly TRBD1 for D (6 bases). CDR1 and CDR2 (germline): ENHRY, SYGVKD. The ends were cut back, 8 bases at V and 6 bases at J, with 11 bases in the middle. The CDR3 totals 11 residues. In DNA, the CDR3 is TGTGCCATCTCACAGGGCACCGAGCAGTACTTC. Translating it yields CAISQGTEQYF.